These 23 T cell receptor beta chains were all obtained from the same sample, sequenced in a study of cytomegalovirus exposure and HLA in healthy donors. A multiplex PCR was run with 60 Vbeta primers and 13 Jbeta primers. Profiling relied on immunoSEQ multiplex PCR, and the TCRdb table lists in-frame clones only, not all of them. This sample yields 130,000 or so clones, of which around 82% are seen a single time; about 3.2% belongs to the top ten. The sample taken for sequencing was PBMCs. The receptors derive from a man between 18 and 29 years old in good health and CMV-seropositive.

The chain uses TRBV11-2 and TRBJ2-1; the D gene is possibly TRBD1 (5 bases). Germline CDR1 reads SGHAT; CDR2 reads FQNNGV. The CDR3 contains 17 residues. Deletions cut 8 bases from V and 0 bases from J, with 20 bases between. The CDR3 region has the DNA TGTGCCAGCCAGAGTCCACAGGTCCGCGTCTCCTACAATGAGCAGTTCTTC. This codes for CASQSPQVRVSYNEQFF.

This chain joins TRBV5-6 and TRBJ1-5; 8 bases agree with TRBD1. The CDR3 length is 17 residues. With V trimmed by 3 bases and J by 3 bases, 11 bases remained unmatched. Germline CDR1 and CDR2: SGHDT and YYEEEE. The DNA for the CDR3 is TGTGCCAGCAGCTCTTCAGGGGGCGCTTTTGTCAATCAGCCCCAGCATTTT. Amino acid sequence: CASSSSGGAFVNQPQHF.

V and J are TRBV28 and TRBJ1-1, with TRBD1 identical over 9 bases. Trimming took 3 bases from V and 5 from J; bases not matched to a gene: 10. CDR1 MDHEN and CDR2 SYDVKM come from the germline V gene. CDR3 length: 16 residues. The CDR3 is CASSFLQQGARTEAFF. DNA for the CDR3: TGTGCCAGCAGTTTTTTGCAACAGGGGGCGAGGACTGAAGCTTTCTTT.

This clone is a singleton in its sample. DNA of the CDR3: TGCGCCAGCAGCCAAGATTCTGGCACCTATAATTCACCCCTCCACTTT. Its protein is CASSQDSGTYNSPLHF. The gene calls are TRBV4-1 and TRBJ1-6; D uncertain. The CDR3 runs 16 residues. Germline-derived CDR1 and CDR2 are MGHRA and YSYEKL. V was pared by 0 bases and J by 2 bases, with 8 bases between.

This chain connects TRBV6-5 to TRBJ1-1, with no clear D. CDR3 length: 15 amino acids. V was cut by 0 bases and J by 0 bases, with 8 bases left in between. The germline CDR1 and CDR2 sequences are MNHEY and SVGAGI. The CDR3 coding sequence is TGTGCCAGCAGTTACTCCGTTGCGGTGAACACTGAAGCTTTCTTT. This codes for CASSYSVAVNTEAFF.

The chain couples TRBV28 to TRBJ1-5; 8 bases are shared with TRBD1. This CDR3 has 16 amino acids. V trimming: 2 bases; J trimming: 4 bases; junction bases outside the gene matches: 7. The germline V gene has CDR1 MDHEN and CDR2 SYDVKM. The DNA of the CDR3 is TGTGCCAGCAGTTTAGGGGCAGGGGGCCCTAATCAGCCCCAGCATTTT. This sequence encodes CASSLGAGGPNQPQHF.

V usage is TRBV9 and J usage is TRBJ2-1; D is undetermined. Germline CDR1 is SGDLS and CDR2 is YYNGEE. Trimming shortened V by 0 bases and J by 5 bases, and 6 bases separated the two germline ends. The CDR3 runs 13 residues. Written as DNA, the CDR3 is TGTGCCAGCAGCGTAGCTATGGACAATGAGCAGTTCTTC. The encoded protein is CASSVAMDNEQFF.

V usage is TRBV7-6 and J usage is TRBJ2-7; TRBD2 agrees at 11 bases. Germline lookup yields CDR1 SGHVS and CDR2 FNYEAQ. After removal of 4 bases from V and 4 bases from J, the junction contained 3 bases not matched to a gene. The length of the CDR3 is 14 residues. CDR3 protein: CASSSGTSGYEQYF. The CDR3 DNA reads TGTGCCAGCAGCTCCGGGACTAGCGGATACGAGCAGTACTTC.

V gene TRBV6-6 combines with J gene TRBJ1-1, with 11 bases fitting TRBD1. Germline V gives CDR1 MNHNY, CDR2 SVGAGI (reference sequence). The V gene end was trimmed by 7 bases and the J gene end by 4 bases; junction bases not matched to a gene: 8. The CDR3 has 15 amino acids. The CDR3 sequence is CASTKGQGEGTEAFF. CDR3 DNA: TGTGCCAGCACCAAGGGACAGGGGGAGGGCACTGAAGCTTTCTTT.

This clone was seen only a few times. The chain has TRBV2 and TRBJ2-7; the match to TRBD1 covers 9 bases. Unmatched junction bases numbered 5, after V lost 5 bases and J lost 6 bases. This CDR3 spans 13 amino acids. The germline gives CDR1 SNHLY, CDR2 FYNNEI. CDR3: CASSTGTGIEQYF. The CDR3 nucleotides are TGTGCCAGCAGTACCGGGACAGGGATCGAGCAGTACTTC.

V usage is TRBV27 and J usage is TRBJ1-1; 10 bases agree with TRBD1. Germline CDR1 reads MNHEY; CDR2 reads SMNVEV (reference sequence). The V and J ends lost 8 bases and 2 bases, in that order; junction bases with no gene match: 5. CDR3 length: 14 residues. CDR3 sequence: CASRQGASNTEAFF. The DNA for the CDR3 is TGTGCCAGCCGACAGGGGGCATCCAACACTGAAGCTTTCTTT.

This clone showed up just a few times. V gene TRBV29-1 combines with J gene TRBJ2-7, with 12 bases lining up with TRBD1. This CDR3 is built from 14 residues. The V gene end was trimmed by 4 bases and the J gene end by 7 bases; junction bases not matched to a gene: 8. Germline V CDR1 and CDR2: SQVTM, ANQGSEA. Here the CDR3 DNA reads TGCAGCGTTGCCCCGGGACAGGGGGCGGGTGAGCAGTACTTC. This codes for CSVAPGQGAGEQYF.

The rearrangement uses TRBV7-9 and TRBJ2-1; no definite D call. The CDR3 covers 14 residues. The V and J ends lost 2 bases and 4 bases respectively, with 9 bases between them. Germline assignment: CDR1 SEHNR and CDR2 FQNEAQ (reference sequence). The CDR3 spells CASSLIAPYNEQFF. CDR3 DNA sequence: TGTGCCAGCAGCTTAATAGCCCCTTACAATGAGCAGTTCTTC.

CDR3 amino acids: CASRHSTGLDEAFF. The DNA for the CDR3 is TGTGCCAGCAGACACTCGACAGGGTTGGATGAAGCTTTCTTT. This chain connects TRBV6-5 to TRBJ1-1; TRBD1 aligns across 7 bases. In germline, CDR1 is MNHEY, CDR2 SVGAGI. V was clipped by 6 bases and J by 7 bases; unmatched bases: 11. This CDR3 contains 14 residues.

This chain connects TRBV28 to TRBJ2-3; 9 bases are shared with TRBD1. CDR1 MDHEN and CDR2 SYDVKM come from the germline V gene. Unmatched junction bases numbered 10, after V lost 6 bases and J lost 3 bases. The CDR3 has 16 residues. CDR3 nucleotides: TGTGCCAGCAGAAAAAGGGACAGGGTTTTGACAGATACGCAGTATTTT. As protein: CASRKRDRVLTDTQYF.

This sequence joins TRBV29-1 and TRBJ2-1, with TRBD1 identical over 7 bases. Germline V gene lookup returns CDR1 SQVTM and CDR2 ANQGSEA. Losses at the gene ends were 8 bases for V and 0 bases for J; bases not matched to a gene: 4. The CDR3 runs to 13 residues. The CDR3 here is CSSRTGSYNEQFF. In DNA form, the CDR3 reads TGCAGCTCACGGACAGGCTCCTACAATGAGCAGTTCTTC.

The chain uses TRBV14 and TRBJ2-1; perhaps TRBD2 as D (5 bases). The germline V and J ends were trimmed by 1 base and 4 bases, with 17 bases remaining between them. CDR3 length: 17 residues. Per germline, CDR1 SGHDN and CDR2 FVKESK. In DNA form, the CDR3 reads TGTGCCAGCAGCCAAGGGGTATTGGGAGTGGGTTACAATGAGCAGTTCTTC. This encodes CASSQGVLGVGYNEQFF.

The chain is built from TRBV29-1 and TRBJ1-2; D is possibly TRBD1 (6 bases). This CDR3 has 13 residues. The ends were cut back, 0 bases at V and 5 bases at J, with 10 bases in the middle. Germline V CDR1 and CDR2: SQVTM, ANQGSEA. The CDR3 DNA reads TGCAGCGTTGAAGAGGGAAGGGGGTATGGCTACACCTTC. Its translation: CSVEEGRGYGYTF. Together with reference TRBV29-1 and TRBJ1-2, the CDR3 gives the full variable domain: SAVISQKPSRDICQRGTSLTIQCQVDSQVTMMFWYRQQPGQSLTLIATANQGSEATYESGFVIDKFPISRPNLTFSTLTVSNMSPEDSSIYLCSVEEGRGYGYTFGSGTRLTVV.

This chain joins TRBV10-2 and TRBJ2-3; D is possibly TRBD2 (7 bases). The CDR3 is 13 amino acids. Trimming removed 5 bases from V and 6 bases from J, with 12 bases in between. Germline assignment: CDR1 WSHSY and CDR2 SAAADI. Here the CDR3 reads CASSRGGRDTQYF. CDR3 bases: TGCGCCAGCAGTCGCGGGGGCCGGGATACGCAGTATTTT.

The chain joins TRBV2 to TRBJ2-3; D is undetermined. Germline V gives CDR1 SNHLY, CDR2 FYNNEI. Trimming pared 6 bases from V and 3 bases from J, leaving 13 bases between. CDR3 length: 14 amino acids. The CDR3 coding sequence is TGTGCCAGCAGGGGCCCGACCTCTACAGATACGCAGTATTTT. Its translation is CASRGPTSTDTQYF.

The rearrangement uses TRBV30 and TRBJ1-3, with D possibly being TRBD1 (5 bases). There are 17 residues in the CDR3. Germline V gives CDR1 GTSNPN, CDR2 SVGIG (reference sequence). V was clipped by 4 bases and J by 0 bases, with 19 bases between them. CDR3 in DNA: TGTGCCTGGACTCCCACGGACATCTACGACTCTGGAAACACCATATATTTT. Its translation: CAWTPTDIYDSGNTIYF. Looking up the rest from reference TRBV30 and TRBJ1-3 gives the full variable domain: SQTIHQWPATLVQPVGSPLSLECTVEGTSNPNLYWYRQAAGRGLQLLFYSVGIGQISSEVPQNLSASRPQDRQFILSSKKLLLSDSGFYLCAWTPTDIYDSGNTIYFGEGSWLTVV.

This chain connects TRBV27 to TRBJ2-1; D possibly corresponds to TRBD2 (5 bases). The length of the CDR3 is 15 residues. The V gene's germline CDR1 is MNHEY and CDR2 SMNVEV (reference sequence). V was clipped by 3 bases and J by 0 bases, with 9 bases between them. The CDR3 loop reads CASSFQLDSYNEQFF. The CDR3 DNA reads as TGTGCCAGCAGTTTTCAACTAGACTCCTACAATGAGCAGTTCTTC.

The V gene is TRBV6-5, the J gene TRBJ1-5; 8 nucleotides align to TRBD1. The length of the CDR3 is 15 residues. V was pared by 6 bases and J by 6 bases, with 10 bases of the junction left unmatched. The germline CDR1 and CDR2 sequences are MNHEY and SVGAGI. CDR3 DNA sequence: TGTGCCAGCAGAGAGGACAGGGCTATAGGTCAGCCCCAGCATTTT. Encoded protein: CASREDRAIGQPQHF.